This T cell receptor (beta chain) originates from a study of blood T cell repertoires in COVID-19. About the research overall: Sites across the United States, Italy and Spain contributed samples from acute and convalescent COVID-19. PBMCs, B-cell-depleted T cells, or T cells provided the cDNA or gDNA that made up the material.

V trimming: 8 bases; J trimming: 5 bases; junction bases outside the gene matches: 5. The germline gives CDR1 MDHEN, CDR2 SYDVKM. There are 12 residues in the CDR3. It was during active infection that Seattle patients were enrolled and then longitudinally followed. In the original analysis: Researchers report that nucleated cell counts were estimated from reference gene primer amplification. Clones were read by immunoSEQ multiplex PCR, and TCRdb kept only the in-frame ones, dropping some. V and J calls and clone size are copied from that table; D and trimming were computed from the DNA. The table has over 120,000 clones, more than 75% seen once.

The TCR originated in a woman aged 70 to 79 with COVID-19, enrolled during active disease. The sequencing input was peripheral blood. The J gene is TRBJ1-2, the V gene TRBV28; TRBD1 agrees at 7 bases. This chain's CDR3 is CASRGGWYGYTF. In nucleotides, the CDR3 is TGTGCCAGCCGAGGGGGCTGGTATGGCTACACCTTC.